Below are 19 T cell receptor beta chains sequenced from a single sample in a study of T cells in Graves' hyperthyroidism and ophthalmopathy. Amplification targeted TCR beta CDR3 regions from RNA transcripts. HTBI primers drove first-round RT-PCR of the TCR CDR3. TCRdb used MiXCR to reprocess the multiplex PCR reads, holding one entry per CDR3 protein. The sample holds some 600,000 distinct CDR3 sequences, approximately 13% seen once. Material for sequencing was blood. These receptors were collected from a woman between 25 and 40 years old with Graves' hyperthyroidism that later progressed to Graves' ophthalmopathy.

Concerning this clonotype itself: A read error is possible here, since a much larger clone lies one base away. The rearrangement links TRBV27 to TRBJ2-5, with 7 bases matching TRBD1. There are 14 residues in the CDR3. CDR1 is MNHEY, CDR2 SMNVEV, per germline (reference sequence). Trimming removed 3 bases from V and 1 base from J; junction bases left unmatched: 2. The CDR3 nucleotides are TGTGCCAGCAGTTTTACAGGGGCCCAAGAGACCCAGTACTTC. It specifies CASSFTGAQETQYF.

This clonotype showed up many times. The chain recombines TRBV18 with TRBJ2-1; D is unresolved. The CDR3 sequence is 13 residues long. V gave up 3 bases and J gave up 7 bases, with 10 bases separating them. Germline V gene lookup returns CDR1 KGHSH and CDR2 LQKENI. CDR3 DNA sequence: TGTGCCAGCTCACCTCGGACGGATAATGAGCAGTTCTTC. The encoded protein is CASSPRTDNEQFF. The complete variable domain, with remaining parts taken from reference TRBV18 and TRBJ2-1, reads NAGVMQNPRHLVRRRGQEARLRCSPMKGHSHVYWYRQLPEEGLKFMVYLQKENIIDESGMPKERFSAEFPKEGPSILRIQQVVRGDSAAYFCASSPRTDNEQFFGPGTRLTVL.

Only a few counts were recorded for this clonotype. This chain connects TRBV6-2 or TRBV6-3 to TRBJ2-4; D unclear. The CDR3 consists of 15 residues. CDR1 and CDR2 from the germline V gene are MNHEY and SVGEGT. The ends were cut back, 2 bases at V and 6 bases at J, with 14 bases in the middle. CDR3 coding DNA: TGTGCCAGCAGTTACGCGTCAGAGGCCGGAAACATTCAGTACTTC. Translating gives CASSYASEAGNIQYF.

This clonotype was counted at least ten times. V gene TRBV9 combines with J gene TRBJ2-5, with D maybe TRBD2 (6 bases). The CDR3 has 14 residues. Trimming took off 4 bases at V and 5 bases at J, with 15 bases between the two ends. Germline values: CDR1 SGDLS, CDR2 YYNGEE. The CDR3 bases are TGTGCCAGCAGCCCTGGGACTGCTAGGGAGACCCAGTACTTC. This codes for CASSPGTARETQYF. Drawing the rest from reference TRBV9 and TRBJ2-5, the complete variable domain is DSGVTQTPKHLITATGQRVTLRCSPRSGDLSVYWYQQSLDQGLQFLIQYYNGEERAKGNILERFSAQQFPDLHSELNLSSLELGDSALYFCASSPGTARETQYFGPGTRLLVL.

This clonotype has a count of ten or more. V and J are TRBV3-1 and TRBJ2-1; 8 bases fit TRBD2. Per germline, CDR1 LGHDT and CDR2 YNNKEL (reference sequence). V lost 0 bases and J lost 6; bases outside the gene matches: 10. The CDR3 runs to 17 residues. CDR3 sequence reads: CASSQDLRAGVSNEQFF. The CDR3 DNA sequence: TGTGCCAGCAGCCAAGATCTACGAGCGGGAGTTAGCAATGAGCAGTTCTTC.

With regard to this clonotype: With a much larger clone just one base away, this may be a read error. V usage is TRBV27 and J usage is TRBJ1-1, with D maybe TRBD1 (6 bases). The V gene's germline CDR1 is MNHEY and CDR2 SMNVEV (reference sequence). The length of the CDR3 is 13 residues. Trimming pared 5 bases from V and 8 bases from J, leaving 15 bases between. The chain's CDR3 is CASSGGSGSEAFF. The CDR3 DNA reads TGTGCCAGCAGTGGGGGCTCGGGGTCCGAAGCTTTCTTT.

This clonotype appeared many times. The chain carries TRBV5-5 and TRBJ2-7; a weak D match, TRBD1 (6 bases). V lost 4 bases and J 2 bases, leaving 13 bases between the germline ends. This CDR3 has 14 residues. The germline gives CDR1 SGHKS, CDR2 YYEKEE (reference sequence). CDR3: CASSVTGKAYEQYF. Here the CDR3 DNA reads TGTGCCAGCAGCGTAACAGGGAAGGCCTACGAGCAGTACTTC.

This clonotype was seen ten or more times. This chain connects TRBV28 to TRBJ2-3; D remains unclear. Trimming pared 6 bases from V and 0 bases from J, leaving 7 bases between. Looked up from germline, CDR1 is MDHEN and CDR2 is SYDVKM. This CDR3 contains 13 residues. CDR3 residues: CASRETSTDTQYF. The DNA of the CDR3 is TGTGCCAGCAGGGAAACTAGCACAGATACGCAGTATTTT. Filled out from reference TRBV28 and TRBJ2-3, the complete variable domain reads DVKVTQSSRYLVKRTGEKVFLECVQDMDHENMFWYRQDPGLGLRLIYFSYDVKMKEKGDIPEGYSVSREKKERFSLILESASTNQTSMYLCASRETSTDTQYFGPGTRLTVL.

This clonotype came up many times. The rearrangement links TRBV6-1 to TRBJ1-1; D may be TRBD1 (6 bases). Germline-derived CDR1 and CDR2 are MNHNS and SASEGT. V was shortened by 7 bases and J by 3 bases, with 18 bases between the two germline ends. The CDR3 is 15 amino acids. The CDR3 region is CASTQRGGGDTEAFF. DNA of the CDR3: TGTGCCAGCACCCAGAGGGGGGGAGGGGACACTGAAGCTTTCTTT.

Notes on this clonotype: With a much larger clone just one base away, this may be a read error. This rearrangement joins TRBV7-2 to TRBJ1-1; 8 nucleotides line up with TRBD1. There are 13 residues in the CDR3. Germline CDR1 reads SGHTA; CDR2 reads FQGNSA. J was trimmed by 11 bases and V by 7 bases; bases with no gene match: 12. The CDR3 nucleotides read TGTGCCAGCACCCGGGGTGGCAGGGGGCATGCTTTCTTT. This translates into CASTRGGRGHAFF.

This clonotype was seen at least ten times. The CDR3 here is CASSQLAPRTDTQYF. The CDR3, as DNA: TGTGCCAGCAGTCAACTAGCCCCGCGCACAGATACGCAGTATTTT. The V gene is TRBV6-1, the J gene TRBJ2-3, with D perhaps matching TRBD2 (6 bases). This CDR3 contains 15 residues. The V gene lost 5 bases and the J gene lost 1 base, with 13 bases spanning the gap. Per germline, CDR1 MNHNS and CDR2 SASEGT.

With respect to this clonotype: A much larger clone lies one base from this, so it may be a read error. The chain employs TRBV7-2 and TRBJ2-3, with D hard to call. CDR1 SGHTA and CDR2 FQGNSA come from the germline V gene. This CDR3 has 11 amino acids. The germline V and J ends were trimmed by 5 bases and 8 bases, with 8 bases remaining between them. CDR3 sequence: CASSKQFTQYF. In DNA form, the CDR3 reads TGTGCCAGCAGCAAACAGTTTACGCAGTATTTT. Based on the CDR3 plus reference TRBV7-2 and TRBJ2-3, the full variable domain is GAGVSQSPSNKVTEKGKDVELRCDPISGHTALYWYRQSLGQGLEFLIYFQGNSAPDKSGLPSDRFSAERTGGSVSTLTIQRTQQEDSAVYLCASSKQFTQYFGPGTRLTVL.

The chain is built from TRBV4-3 and TRBJ2-3; possibly TRBD2 for D (6 bases). The V end was cut by 0 bases, the J end by 3 bases, with 10 bases between. Germline assignment: CDR1 LGHNA and CDR2 YSLEER. The CDR3 runs to 15 residues. CDR3 nucleotides: TGCGCCAGCAGCCAAGATGTGGGGGGAACAGATACGCAGTATTTT. This translates into CASSQDVGGTDTQYF.

Ten or more counts support this clonotype. The chain recombines TRBV6-2 or TRBV6-3 with TRBJ1-2, with a possible D match to TRBD1 (5 bases). Germline loops: CDR1 MNHEY, CDR2 SVGEGT. The V end lost 6 bases, the J end lost 1 base, and 12 bases lay between the germline ends. The CDR3 has 14 residues. The CDR3 here is CASSPYDSNYGYTF. CDR3 nucleotide sequence: TGTGCCAGCAGCCCCTACGACAGTAACTATGGCTACACCTTC.

This clonotype showed up many times. The chain has TRBV12-3 or TRBV12-4 and TRBJ1-5; 12 bases agree with TRBD1. The CDR3 sequence is 16 residues long. Trimming cost V 6 bases and J 6 bases; bases outside gene matches: 9. The CDR3 reads CASSLGDRGPSQPQHF. CDR3 bases: TGTGCCAGCAGCCTGGGGGACAGGGGGCCCAGTCAGCCCCAGCATTTT.

This clonotype has ten or more counts. The chain carries TRBV4-2 and TRBJ2-1, with 11 positions matching TRBD2. CDR1 is LGHNA, CDR2 YNFKEQ, per germline. V shed 4 bases, J shed 0 bases, and the junction held 5 bases outside the gene matches. The CDR3 extends over 17 amino acids. The CDR3, as DNA: TGTGCCAGCAGCCCGGGACTAGCGGAGAGCTCCTACAATGAGCAGTTCTTC. This gives the protein CASSPGLAESSYNEQFF.

This clonotype was seen at least ten times. CDR3 DNA sequence: TGTGCCAGCAGCCACAAGAGTCTTTTTGGCACAGATACGCAGTATTTT. Encoded protein: CASSHKSLFGTDTQYF. This chain joins TRBV11-1 and TRBJ2-3; D not certain. Trimming stripped 5 bases from V and 1 base from J, with 16 bases between. Germline lookup yields CDR1 SGHAT and CDR2 FQDESV (reference sequence). This CDR3 spans 16 amino acids.

This clonotype occurred many times. The V call is TRBV28, the J call TRBJ1-6; weak D call: TRBD1 (5 bases). Trimming removed 6 bases at V and 7 bases at J, with 22 bases between. The CDR3 has 17 residues. Germline lookup yields CDR1 MDHEN and CDR2 SYDVKM. In nucleotides, the CDR3 is TGTGCCAGCAGGACCCCCGGGGGGTTGCTGATCAATTCACCCCTCCACTTT. The encoded protein is CASRTPGGLLINSPLHF. Together with reference TRBV28 and TRBJ1-6, the CDR3 gives the full variable domain: DVKVTQSSRYLVKRTGEKVFLECVQDMDHENMFWYRQDPGLGLRLIYFSYDVKMKEKGDIPEGYSVSREKKERFSLILESASTNQTSMYLCASRTPGGLLINSPLHFGNGTRLTVT.

The V gene is TRBV9, the J gene TRBJ2-2; 13 nucleotides match TRBD2. The CDR3 runs 20 residues. After removal of 5 bases from V and 2 bases from J, the junction contained 15 bases not matched to a gene. CDR1 is SGDLS and CDR2 is YYNGEE in the germline V gene. The chain's CDR3 is CASRPNLLLAGGGNTGELFF. CDR3 bases: TGTGCCAGCAGGCCCAATCTCCTACTAGCGGGAGGGGGTAACACCGGGGAGCTGTTTTTT.